Listed here is a single TCR beta chain. Its antigen remains unidentified. The data are from a study of T cell responses to AZD1222 COVID-19 vaccine. Across the whole study: Timing groups of about 4 and about 12 weeks for second doses were pooled.

Using immunoSEQ multiplex PCR, the repertoire was profiled, and TCRdb retains in-frame clones only, with some absent. The top ten hold around 17% of the sample, which has some 100,000 clones, around 90% seen once. V lost 6 bases, J lost 7 bases, and 12 bases lay in between. Germline V gives CDR1 LNHDA, CDR2 SQIVND (reference sequence). The CDR3 loop spans 13 amino acids. Study-wide results and caveats: As reported, nearly half of all spike-specific TCRs target variant regions that are unmutated. Two doses of AZD1222 preceded a rise in Spike-specific TCR breadth and depth. The sample set comprised mostly white British donors with more females, and clonal diversity was possibly underestimated.

This clonotype originated in an adult in good health. The chain has TRBV19 and TRBJ1-4, with no clear D. The starting material was peripheral blood, obtained on day 0 of AZD1222 vaccination. The DNA for the CDR3 is TGTGCCAGTAGACGAGTCACTGGTGAAAAACTGTTTTTT. It yields the protein CASRRVTGEKLFF.